The sequence of this TCR beta chain was determined in a study of shared clonotypes between healthy human individuals (dated by TCRdb to between 2020 and 2021). With respect to the entire study: The cohort included a few men and a couple of women between 18 and 49 years of age. Blood TCR repertoires of a handful of healthy adults were deeply sequenced to estimate repertoire size and the extent of clonotype sharing between individuals. To increase sequencing depth and limit assay-specific biases, different laboratories used diverse techniques to prepare libraries and sequence TCR repertoires. Leukapheresis yielded between about 0.8 and 9.5 billion PBMCs per donor. For each donor, CD4 naive and CD4 memory were each run on three plates, CD8 naive on two plates, and CD8 memory on one plate. General conclusions and limits of the study: Because the study included only a small number of donors, the genetic and exposure-history diversity represented was limited. Rarefaction of sorted-subset datasets indicated incomplete sequencing despite the large sequencing depth. Around 5% of naive CD4, around 3.5% of naive CD8, roughly 2.4% of memory CD4, and around 0.42% of memory CD8 clonotypes were shared across several donors. Pairwise subsampling indicated that sequencing depth was expected to affect the degree of clonotype sharing among donors. Compared with non-shared clonotypes, the clonotypes found in all four sorted-subset donors had higher generation probabilities. Estimated clonotype richness was generally larger for naive than for memory subsets. Sampling was limited to blood, and TCR repertoires in tissue likely differ from TCR repertoires in blood.

CDR1 SQVTM and CDR2 ANQGSEA are derived from the germline V gene. V is clipped by 5 bases and J by 7 bases, and the sequence between their germline boundaries is 10 bases long. From the cysteine up to the phenylalanine, the CDR3 has a length of 11 residues. The read is trimmed to its CDR3 DNA, 33 bases read in frame from base 1. The donors were healthy, HIV-negative adults with no recently reported acute infections or vaccinations. All donors were Caucasian adults living in Nashville, Tennessee, USA. CD4+ T cells were enriched by magnetic negative selection; naive cells were then positively selected on CD45RA, and the negative fraction formed the memory subset. Blood was collected by leukapheresis, and PBMCs were isolated by Ficoll-Histopaque density gradient centrifugation and then cryopreserved in liquid nitrogen vapor phase. Analytical flow cytometry was used to check the purity and quantity of each magnetically sorted T cell population. Each sorted fraction had its genomic DNA isolated and then quantified by UV absorbance on a Nanodrop 2000c.

For this clone: Its target antigen remains unknown. Qualities for individual bases were not recorded, and no much larger clone is one base off.

Using the deep immunoSEQ assay, multiplex PCR amplified TCR CDR3 regions from genomic DNA. Genomic DNA extracted from each cell subset was distributed evenly over all wells of several immunoSEQ 96-well plates, and each plate served as one replicate. For sorted subsets, about 220 ng of genomic DNA, equivalent to 25,000 to 35,000 T cell genomes, went into each replicate PCR. The purified libraries were quantified using a Qubit 3.0 fluorometer, sized with a Bioanalyzer 2100, and then quantified again using the KAPA Library Quantification kit. Every immunoSEQ 96-well plate was sequenced on a separate single-read 150-cycle Illumina NextSeq 550 flow cell. The source study handled its data this way. The immunoSEQ output contained only junctional sequences without quality scores, so filtering could not match that applied to full-length reads. To assign V/J genes and CDR3, sequences were annotated using PyIR, a Python wrapper for IgBLAST v1.9, with IMGT germline references. Any read was removed if the V/J assignment was weak (E-value above 1e-6), the CDR3 was missing, or the read contained stop codons, out-of-frame junctions, or ambiguous translated residues. V3J clonotypes were defined as sequences sharing the same inferred V gene, J gene, and CDR3 amino acid sequence. The percentage overlap between two repertoires was calculated by dividing the number of shared unique clonotypes by the size of the smaller repertoire. Three approaches were used to assess repertoire richness: RTK rarefaction, the Chao1 estimator, and Recon v2.1 estimates of unobserved clonotypes. OLGA was used to compute generation probabilities for all TCRbeta clonotypes that the gDNA method yielded from several donors. Here the immuneACCESS table is served through TCRdb, limited to in-frame sequences with V and J called. Missing clones are a known gap in these copies; in checked studies unresolved V genes cover under half, and the rest lacks a known reason. D and trimming come from the DNA, and the V and J calls and clone size come from that table. The sample table lists millions of clones, about 92% of them with a count of one. The top ten hold around 0.14% of the sample.

The TCR sequence derives from a man between 18 and 35 years old in good health. Specimen: naive CD4+ T cells sorted from blood. This sample's cell subset or site label indicates: CD45RA+ positively selected. Recombination linked TRBV29-1 to TRBJ2-3, with the D gene uncertain. CDR3 sequence: CSVIELYTQYF. The DNA reads as follows: TGCAGCGTTATCGAGCTATATACGCAGTATTTT.